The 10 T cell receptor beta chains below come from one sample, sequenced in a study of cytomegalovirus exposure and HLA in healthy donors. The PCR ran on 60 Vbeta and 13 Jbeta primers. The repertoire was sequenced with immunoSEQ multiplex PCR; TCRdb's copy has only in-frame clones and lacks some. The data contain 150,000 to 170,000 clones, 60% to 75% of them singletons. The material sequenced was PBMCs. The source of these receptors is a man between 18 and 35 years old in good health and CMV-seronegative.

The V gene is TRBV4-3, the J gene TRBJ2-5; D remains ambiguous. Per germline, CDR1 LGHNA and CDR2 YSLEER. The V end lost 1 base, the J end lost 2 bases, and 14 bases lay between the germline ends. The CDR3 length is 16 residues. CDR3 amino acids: CASSQAYGGGQETQYF. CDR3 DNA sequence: TGCGCCAGCAGCCAAGCGTATGGCGGTGGACAAGAGACCCAGTACTTC.

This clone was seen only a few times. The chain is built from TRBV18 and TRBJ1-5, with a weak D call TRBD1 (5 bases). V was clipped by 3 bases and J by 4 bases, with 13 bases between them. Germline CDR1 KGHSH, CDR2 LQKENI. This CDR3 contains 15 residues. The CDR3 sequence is CASSPFGGKNQPQHF. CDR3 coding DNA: TGTGCCAGCTCACCTTTTGGGGGGAAGAATCAGCCCCAGCATTTT.

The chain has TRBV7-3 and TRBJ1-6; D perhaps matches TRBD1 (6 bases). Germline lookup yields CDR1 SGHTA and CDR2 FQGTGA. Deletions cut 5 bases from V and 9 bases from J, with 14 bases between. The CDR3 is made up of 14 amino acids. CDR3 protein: CASSLQGKGSPLHF. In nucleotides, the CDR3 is TGTGCCAGCAGCCTACAGGGTAAAGGTTCACCCCTCCACTTT.

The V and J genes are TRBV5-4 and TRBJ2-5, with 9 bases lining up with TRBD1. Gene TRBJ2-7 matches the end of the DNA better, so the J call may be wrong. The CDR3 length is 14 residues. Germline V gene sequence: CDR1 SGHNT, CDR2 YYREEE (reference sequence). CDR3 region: CASSGGQGTYEQYF. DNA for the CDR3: TGTGCCAGCAGCGGGGGACAGGGAACCTACGAGCAGTACTTC.

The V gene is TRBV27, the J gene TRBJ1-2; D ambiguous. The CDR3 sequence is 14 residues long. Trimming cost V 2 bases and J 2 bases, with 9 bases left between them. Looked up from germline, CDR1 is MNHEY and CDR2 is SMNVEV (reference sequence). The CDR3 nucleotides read TGTGCCAGCAGTTTAAAGTCGGGGAACTATGGCTACACCTTC. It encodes CASSLKSGNYGYTF.

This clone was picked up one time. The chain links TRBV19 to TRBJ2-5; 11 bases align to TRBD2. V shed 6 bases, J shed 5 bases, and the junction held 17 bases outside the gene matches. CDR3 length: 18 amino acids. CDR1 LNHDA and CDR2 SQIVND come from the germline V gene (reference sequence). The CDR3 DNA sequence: TGTGCCAGTAGCCCCCGGCGAGGTAGCGGGGGGGCTATTGAGACCCAGTACTTC. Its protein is CASSPRRGSGGAIETQYF.

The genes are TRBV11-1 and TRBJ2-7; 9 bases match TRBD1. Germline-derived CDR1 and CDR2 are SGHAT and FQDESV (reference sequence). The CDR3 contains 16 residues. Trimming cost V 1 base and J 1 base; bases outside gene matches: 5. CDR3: CASSLGGQGISYEQYF. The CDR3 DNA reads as TGTGCCAGCAGCTTAGGGGGACAGGGAATTTCCTACGAGCAGTACTTC.

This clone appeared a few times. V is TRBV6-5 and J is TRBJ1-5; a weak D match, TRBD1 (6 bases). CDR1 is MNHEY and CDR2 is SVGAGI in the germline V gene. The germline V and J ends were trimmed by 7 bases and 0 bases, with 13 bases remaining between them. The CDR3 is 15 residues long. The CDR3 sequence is CASTSGQFSNQPQHF. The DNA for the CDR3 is TGTGCCAGCACTTCGGGACAATTTAGCAATCAGCCCCAGCATTTT.

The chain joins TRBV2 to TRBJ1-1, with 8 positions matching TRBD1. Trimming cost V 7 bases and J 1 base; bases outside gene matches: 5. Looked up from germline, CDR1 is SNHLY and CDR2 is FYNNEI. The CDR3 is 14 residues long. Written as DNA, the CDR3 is TGTGCCAGCACCACACAGGGGGGGAACACTGAAGCTTTCTTT. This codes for CASTTQGGNTEAFF.

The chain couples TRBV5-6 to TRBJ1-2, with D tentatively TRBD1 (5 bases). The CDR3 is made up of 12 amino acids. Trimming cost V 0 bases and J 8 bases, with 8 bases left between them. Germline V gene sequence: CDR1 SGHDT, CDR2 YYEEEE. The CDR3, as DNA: TGTGCCAGCAGCTTGGGAGGACAAGGCTACACCTTC. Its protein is CASSLGGQGYTF.